This TCR beta chain is drawn from a study of cytomegalovirus exposure and HLA in healthy donors. General study points: 164 TCR beta chains were listed as cytomegalovirus-associated.

Germline V gives CDR1 LGHNA, CDR2 YNFKEQ. The CDR3 runs 17 residues. With V trimmed by 4 bases and J by 1 base, 11 bases remained unmatched. PCR primers comprised 60 Vbeta and 13 Jbeta primers. The repertoire was sequenced with immunoSEQ multiplex PCR; TCRdb's copy has only in-frame clones and lacks some. This table has under 200,000 clones, 86% appearing once. Turning to this clone: Its antigen is not identified.

The source of this sequence is a woman between 18 and 29 years old in good health and CMV-seronegative. Sequenced: PBMCs. The chain combines TRBV4-2 with TRBJ2-7, with TRBD1 identical over 9 bases. CDR3 loop: CASSPTGGVRKSYEQYF. Here the CDR3 DNA reads TGTGCCAGCAGCCCTACAGGGGGCGTTCGTAAATCCTACGAGCAGTACTTC.